This entry lists 8 T cell receptor beta chains sequenced from one sample in a study of early T cells in non-severe SARS-CoV-2 infection. In TCRdb, the 5' RACE reads were re-called with MiXCR into one record per CDR3 protein. This table has 70,000 to 90,000 distinct CDR3 sequences, 8% to 13% appearing once. The specimen comprised whole blood, sampled at baseline. The receptors come from an adult who was a healthcare worker with PCR-confirmed SARS-CoV-2 infection or an uninfected control (not recorded which).

The rearrangement links TRBV25-1 to TRBJ2-5; 7 bases match TRBD2. Germline CDR1 MGHDK, CDR2 SYGVNS. V shed 4 bases and J 4 bases; nucleotides not matched to a gene: 6. CDR3 size: 14 residues. Here the CDR3 reads CASSGTGGRETQYF. DNA of the CDR3: TGTGCCAGCAGTGGGACCGGGGGGAGAGAGACCCAGTACTTC.

This clonotype was recorded only once. V usage is TRBV3-1 and J usage is TRBJ2-7, with TRBD2 matching over 8 bases. The length of the CDR3 is 16 residues. Germline-derived CDR1 and CDR2 are LGHDT and YNNKEL (reference sequence). V lost 3 bases to trimming and J lost 2 bases; unmatched junction nucleotides: 9. CDR3 loop: CASSQTPGLVAYEQYF. CDR3 in DNA: TGTGCCAGCAGCCAGACGCCGGGACTAGTGGCCTACGAGCAGTACTTC.

This clonotype was counted only a few times. The rearrangement uses TRBV5-1 and TRBJ2-1; D might be TRBD2 (5 bases). V was trimmed by 4 bases and J by 10 bases, leaving 12 bases between them. CDR3 length equals 12 residues. Germline CDR1 is SGHRS and CDR2 is YFSETQ. DNA of the CDR3: TGCGCCAGCAGCATGGAAGGCGGGGAGCAGTTCTTC. Translating gives CASSMEGGEQFF.

V is TRBV27 and J is TRBJ2-7; D not resolved. The germline V gene encodes CDR1 MNHEY and CDR2 SMNVEV (reference sequence). The CDR3 consists of 13 residues. Trimming shortened V by 4 bases and J by 6 bases, and 13 bases separated the two germline ends. CDR3 sequence: CASSSSLFAEQYF. CDR3 DNA sequence: TGTGCCAGCAGTTCGAGTCTTTTCGCCGAGCAGTACTTC.

This clonotype showed up just a few times. This chain joins TRBV27 and TRBJ2-2; TRBD2 might be the D (6 bases). CDR3 length equals 12 residues. The V and J ends lost 8 bases and 6 bases respectively, with 10 bases between them. The germline V gene has CDR1 MNHEY and CDR2 SMNVEV (reference sequence). Written as DNA, the CDR3 is TGTGCCAGCCGGAGGGAACCCGGGGAGCTGTTTTTT. Translated: CASRREPGELFF.

The rearrangement links TRBV20-1 to TRBJ2-3; 7 nucleotides match TRBD1. Germline trimming cut 3 bases from V and 1 base from J; bases unmatched to any gene: 10. The CDR3 extends over 16 amino acids. Germline V gene lookup returns CDR1 DFQATT and CDR2 SNEGSKA (reference sequence). The CDR3 loop reads CSASATGTAGTDTQYF. DNA for the CDR3: TGCAGTGCTAGTGCTACCGGGACAGCCGGCACAGATACGCAGTATTTT.

This clonotype was counted ten times or more. V gene TRBV28 combines with J gene TRBJ2-3, with D uncertain. CDR3 length: 14 residues. The germline V gene has CDR1 MDHEN and CDR2 SYDVKM. The V end was cut by 3 bases, the J end by 1 base, with 8 bases between. This CDR3 reads CASSFAIRTDTQYF. For the CDR3, the DNA is TGTGCCAGCAGTTTTGCCATCCGCACAGATACGCAGTATTTT.

This clonotype has a count of ten or more. The CDR3 DNA is TGCAGTGCTAGGATAGGCGACGCCCAAGAGACCCAGTACTTC. As protein: CSARIGDAQETQYF. This chain links TRBV20-1 with TRBJ2-5; D is unresolved. Trimming left V 3 bases short and J 1 base short, with 12 bases between. The CDR3 loop spans 14 amino acids. The germline V gene has CDR1 DFQATT and CDR2 SNEGSKA (reference sequence).